A single TCR beta chain is shown here with its context. Its antigen is undetermined. As to time point: cycle 4 day 1 (C4D1), after six to seven weeks of nivolumab. Each of the patients experienced relapse following autologous stem cell transplantation, and their brentuximab vedotin exposure differed. Negative selection with magnetic separation was used to purify CD4+ T cells from thawed PBMCs. These data originate in a study of PD-1 blockade in classical Hodgkin lymphoma. Study results and caveats: By C4D1, diversity of CD4+ TCRs had risen significantly, whereas that of CD8+ TCRs had not.

Repertoires were generated with immunoSEQ multiplex PCR, while TCRdb's copy carries only in-frame clones and drops some. The sample contains fewer than 35,000 clones, about 88% of which appear only once. Germline loops: CDR1 SGHRS, CDR2 YFSETQ. Trimming cost V 3 bases and J 3 bases; bases outside gene matches: 13. The CDR3 consists of 18 residues. Sample: CD4+ T cells from blood, taken before the fourth cycle of nivolumab. The receptor was derived from a human donor with classical Hodgkin lymphoma. The chain joins TRBV5-1 to TRBJ2-1; 9 bases map to TRBD2. CDR3 coding DNA: TGCGCCAGCAGCTGGCTGCGTTCTAGCGGGATCTACTACAATGAGCAGTTCTTC. Residues: CASSWLRSSGIYYNEQFF.